This T cell receptor (beta chain) originates from a study of CD8+ T cells in alopecia areata. The researchers isolated CD4+ and CD8+ T cells from PBMCs by sorting. The germline CDR1 and CDR2 sequences are GTSNPN and SVGIG (reference sequence). This CDR3 is 14 amino acids long. V gave up 5 bases and J gave up 2 bases; unmatched junction bases: 5. Sequencing relied on a cDNA template that was reverse transcribed from extracted RNA. Clones were sequenced by immunoSEQ multiplex PCR, and TCRdb holds only the in-frame ones, with some missing. Among 150,000 to 200,000 clones listed, 50% to 60% were seen once.

The V call is TRBV30, the J call TRBJ2-2; TRBD1 matches at 7 bases. This TCR came from a human donor in good health. The sequencing sample was made of CD4+ T cells sorted from blood. CDR3 region: CAWLTGYNTGELFF. In DNA, the CDR3 is TGTGCCTGGTTGACAGGGTACAACACCGGGGAGCTGTTTTTT.